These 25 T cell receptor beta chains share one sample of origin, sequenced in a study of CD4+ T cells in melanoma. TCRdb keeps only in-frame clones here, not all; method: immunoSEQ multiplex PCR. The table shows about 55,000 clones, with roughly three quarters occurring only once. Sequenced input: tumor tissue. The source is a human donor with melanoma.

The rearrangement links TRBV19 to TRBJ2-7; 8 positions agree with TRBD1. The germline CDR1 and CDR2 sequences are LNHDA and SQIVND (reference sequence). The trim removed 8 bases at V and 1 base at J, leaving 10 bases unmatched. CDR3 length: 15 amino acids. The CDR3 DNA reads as TGTGCCAGTTCAGAAGGGACAGGTCTTTCCTACGAGCAGTACTTC. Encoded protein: CASSEGTGLSYEQYF. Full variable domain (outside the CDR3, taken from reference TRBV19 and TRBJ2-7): DGGITQSPKYLFRKEGQNVTLSCEQNLNHDAMYWYRQDPGQGLRLIYYSQIVNDFQKGDIAEGYSVSREKKESFPLTVTSAQKNPTAFYLCASSEGTGLSYEQYFGPGTRLTVT.

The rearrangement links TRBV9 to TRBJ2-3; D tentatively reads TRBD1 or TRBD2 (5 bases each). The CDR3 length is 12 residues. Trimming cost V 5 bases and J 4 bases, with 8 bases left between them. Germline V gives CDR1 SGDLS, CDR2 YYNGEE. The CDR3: CASSEGSDTQYF. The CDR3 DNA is TGTGCCAGCAGTGAGGGGTCAGATACGCAGTATTTT. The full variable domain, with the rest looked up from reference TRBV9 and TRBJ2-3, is DSGVTQTPKHLITATGQRVTLRCSPRSGDLSVYWYQQSLDQGLQFLIQYYNGEERAKGNILERFSAQQFPDLHSELNLSSLELGDSALYFCASSEGSDTQYFGPGTRLTVL.

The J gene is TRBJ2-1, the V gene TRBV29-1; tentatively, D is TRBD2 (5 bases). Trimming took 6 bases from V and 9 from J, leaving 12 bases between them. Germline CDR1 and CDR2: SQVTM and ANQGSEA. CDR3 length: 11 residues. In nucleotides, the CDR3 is TGCAGCGTACTAGGAAACGGTGAGCAGTTCTTC. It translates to CSVLGNGEQFF.

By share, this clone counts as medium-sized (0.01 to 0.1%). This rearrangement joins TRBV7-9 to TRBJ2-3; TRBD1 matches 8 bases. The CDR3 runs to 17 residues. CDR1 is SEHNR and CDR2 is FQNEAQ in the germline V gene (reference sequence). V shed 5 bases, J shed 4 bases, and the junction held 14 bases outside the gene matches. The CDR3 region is CASSPVVDRVRADTQYF. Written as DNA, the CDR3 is TGTGCCAGCAGCCCGGTCGTGGACAGGGTACGGGCAGATACGCAGTATTTT.

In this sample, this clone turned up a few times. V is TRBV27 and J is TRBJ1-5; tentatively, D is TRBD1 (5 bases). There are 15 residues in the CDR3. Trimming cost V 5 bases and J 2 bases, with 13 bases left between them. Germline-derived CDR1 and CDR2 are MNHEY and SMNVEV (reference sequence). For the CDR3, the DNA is TGTGCCAGCAGTCTCGACAGACGGGGCAATCAGCCCCAGCATTTT. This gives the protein CASSLDRRGNQPQHF.

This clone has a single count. DNA for the CDR3: TGTGCCAGCAGAGGCGGCAACGGGGAGCTGTTTTTT. This gives the protein CASRGGNGELFF. This chain uses TRBV9 with TRBJ2-2; D remains ambiguous. Per the germline V gene, CDR1 is SGDLS and CDR2 is YYNGEE. This CDR3 contains 12 residues. Trimming shortened V by 5 bases and J by 7 bases, and 9 bases separated the two germline ends.

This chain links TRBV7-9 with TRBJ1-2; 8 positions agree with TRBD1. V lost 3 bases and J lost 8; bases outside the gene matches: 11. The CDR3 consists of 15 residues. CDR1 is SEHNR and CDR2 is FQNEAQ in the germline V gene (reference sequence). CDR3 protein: CASSFGQGINQGYTF. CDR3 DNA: TGTGCCAGCAGCTTTGGACAGGGCATCAACCAAGGCTACACCTTC. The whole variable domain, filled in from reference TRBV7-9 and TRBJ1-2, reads DTGVSQNPRHKITKRGQNVTFRCDPISEHNRLYWYRQTLGQGPEFLTYFQNEAQLEKSRLLSDRFSAERPKGSFSTLEIQRTEQGDSAMYLCASSFGQGINQGYTFGSGTRLTVV.

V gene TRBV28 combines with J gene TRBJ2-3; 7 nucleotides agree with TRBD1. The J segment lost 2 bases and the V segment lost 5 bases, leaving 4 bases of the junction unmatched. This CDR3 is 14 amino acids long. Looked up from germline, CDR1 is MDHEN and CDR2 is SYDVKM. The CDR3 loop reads CASSLGQATDTQYF. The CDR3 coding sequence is TGTGCCAGCAGTCTTGGACAGGCCACAGATACGCAGTATTTT. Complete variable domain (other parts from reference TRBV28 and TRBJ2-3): DVKVTQSSRYLVKRTGEKVFLECVQDMDHENMFWYRQDPGLGLRLIYFSYDVKMKEKGDIPEGYSVSREKKERFSLILESASTNQTSMYLCASSLGQATDTQYFGPGTRLTVL.

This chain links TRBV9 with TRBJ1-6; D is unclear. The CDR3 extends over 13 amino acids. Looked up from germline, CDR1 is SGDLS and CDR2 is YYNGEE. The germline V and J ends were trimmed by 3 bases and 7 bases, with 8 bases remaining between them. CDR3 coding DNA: TGTGCCAGCAGCGAGGACGTAAATTCACCCCTCCACTTT. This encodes CASSEDVNSPLHF.

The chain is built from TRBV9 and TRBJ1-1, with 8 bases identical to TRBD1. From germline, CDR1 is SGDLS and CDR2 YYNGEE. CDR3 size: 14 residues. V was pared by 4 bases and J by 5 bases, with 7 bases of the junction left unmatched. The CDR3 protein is CASSPAGGRTEAFF. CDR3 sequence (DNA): TGTGCCAGCAGCCCGGCAGGGGGCAGGACTGAAGCTTTCTTT. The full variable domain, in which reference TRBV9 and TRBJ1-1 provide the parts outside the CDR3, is DSGVTQTPKHLITATGQRVTLRCSPRSGDLSVYWYQQSLDQGLQFLIQYYNGEERAKGNILERFSAQQFPDLHSELNLSSLELGDSALYFCASSPAGGRTEAFFGQGTRLTVV.

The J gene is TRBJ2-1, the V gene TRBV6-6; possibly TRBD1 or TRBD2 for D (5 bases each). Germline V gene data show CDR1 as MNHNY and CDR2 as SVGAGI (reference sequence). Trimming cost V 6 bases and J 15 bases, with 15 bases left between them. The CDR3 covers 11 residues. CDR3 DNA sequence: TGTGCCAGCAGAACCGGGACCAGGGTGTTCTTC. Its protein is CASRTGTRVFF.

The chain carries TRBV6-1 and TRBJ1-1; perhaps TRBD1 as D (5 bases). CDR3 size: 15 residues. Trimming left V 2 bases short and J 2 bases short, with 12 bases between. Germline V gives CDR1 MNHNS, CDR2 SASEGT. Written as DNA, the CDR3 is TGTGCCAGCAGTGAATGGATCGGGGGAAACACTGAAGCTTTCTTT. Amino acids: CASSEWIGGNTEAFF.

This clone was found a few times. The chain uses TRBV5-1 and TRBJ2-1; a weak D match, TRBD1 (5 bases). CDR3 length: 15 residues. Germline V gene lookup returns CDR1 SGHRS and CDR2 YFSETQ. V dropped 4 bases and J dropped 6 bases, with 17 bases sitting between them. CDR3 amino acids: CASSNSWGHSNEQFF. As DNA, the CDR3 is TGCGCCAGCAGCAACAGCTGGGGCCACTCCAATGAGCAGTTCTTC.

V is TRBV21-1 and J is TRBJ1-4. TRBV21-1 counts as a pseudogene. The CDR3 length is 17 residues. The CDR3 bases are TGTGCCAGCAGCAATGAATCAGAGTTTATAGAGAGTGAAAAACTGTTTTTT. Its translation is CASSNESEFIESEKLFF.

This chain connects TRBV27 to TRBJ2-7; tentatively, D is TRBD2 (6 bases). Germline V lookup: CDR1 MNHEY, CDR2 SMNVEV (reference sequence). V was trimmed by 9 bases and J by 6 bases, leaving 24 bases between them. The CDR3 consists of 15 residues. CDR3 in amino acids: CASTYPGLMTLEQYF. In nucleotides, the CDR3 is TGTGCCAGTACTTATCCGGGACTCATGACCCTCGAGCAGTACTTC.

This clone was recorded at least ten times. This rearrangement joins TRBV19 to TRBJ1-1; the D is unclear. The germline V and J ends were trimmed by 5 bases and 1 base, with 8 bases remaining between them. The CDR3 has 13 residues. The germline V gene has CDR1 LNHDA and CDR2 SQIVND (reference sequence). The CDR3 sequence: CASSPGQNTEAFF. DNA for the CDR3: TGTGCCAGTAGTCCTGGGCAGAACACTGAAGCTTTCTTT.

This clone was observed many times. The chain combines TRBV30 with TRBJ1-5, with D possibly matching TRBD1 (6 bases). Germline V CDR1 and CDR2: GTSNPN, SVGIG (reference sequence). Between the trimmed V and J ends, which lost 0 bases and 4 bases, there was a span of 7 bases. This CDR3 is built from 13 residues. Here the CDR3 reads CAWSVQGNQPQHF. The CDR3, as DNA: TGTGCCTGGAGTGTTCAGGGGAATCAGCCCCAGCATTTT. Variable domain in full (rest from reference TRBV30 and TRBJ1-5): SQTIHQWPATLVQPVGSPLSLECTVEGTSNPNLYWYRQAAGRGLQLLFYSVGIGQISSEVPQNLSASRPQDRQFILSSKKLLLSDSGFYLCAWSVQGNQPQHFGDGTRLSIL.

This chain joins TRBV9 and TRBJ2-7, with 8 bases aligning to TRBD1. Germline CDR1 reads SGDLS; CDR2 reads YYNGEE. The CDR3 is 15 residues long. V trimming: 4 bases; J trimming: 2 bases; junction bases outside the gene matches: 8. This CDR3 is CASSPRDRSPYEQYF. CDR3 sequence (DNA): TGTGCCAGCAGCCCCCGGGACAGGTCCCCCTACGAGCAGTACTTC.

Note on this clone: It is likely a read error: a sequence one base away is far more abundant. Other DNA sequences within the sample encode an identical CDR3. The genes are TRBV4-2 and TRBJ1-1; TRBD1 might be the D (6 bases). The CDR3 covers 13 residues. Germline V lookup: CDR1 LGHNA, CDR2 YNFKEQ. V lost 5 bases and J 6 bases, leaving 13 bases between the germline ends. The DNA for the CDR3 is TGTGCCAGCAGCTGGAAGGGGGTCGCTGAAGCTTTCTTT. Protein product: CASSWKGVAEAFF.

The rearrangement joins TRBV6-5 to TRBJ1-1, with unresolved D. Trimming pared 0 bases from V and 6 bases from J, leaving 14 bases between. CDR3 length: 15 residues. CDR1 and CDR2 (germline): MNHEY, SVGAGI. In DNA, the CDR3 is TGTGCCAGCAGTTACTCGAGATGGGTAGGTGCTGAAGCTTTCTTT. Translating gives CASSYSRWVGAEAFF.

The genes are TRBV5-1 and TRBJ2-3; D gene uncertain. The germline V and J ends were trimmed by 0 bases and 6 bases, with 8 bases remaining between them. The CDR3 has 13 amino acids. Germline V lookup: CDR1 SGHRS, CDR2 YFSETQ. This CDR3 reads CASSLGQADTQYF. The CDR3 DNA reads TGCGCCAGCAGCTTGGGCCAAGCGGATACGCAGTATTTT. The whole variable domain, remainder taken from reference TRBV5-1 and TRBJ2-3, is KAGVTQTPRYLIKTRGQQVTLSCSPISGHRSVSWYQQTPGQGLQFLFEYFSETQRNKGNFPGRFSGRQFSNSRSEMNVSTLELGDSALYLCASSLGQADTQYFGPGTRLTVL.

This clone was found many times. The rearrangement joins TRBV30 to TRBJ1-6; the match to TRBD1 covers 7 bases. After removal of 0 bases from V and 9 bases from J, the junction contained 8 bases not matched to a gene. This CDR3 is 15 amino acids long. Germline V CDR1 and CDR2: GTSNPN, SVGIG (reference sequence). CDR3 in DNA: TGTGCCTGGAGTGTACGAGTCAGGGGGAGTTCACCCCTCCACTTT. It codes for CAWSVRVRGSSPLHF. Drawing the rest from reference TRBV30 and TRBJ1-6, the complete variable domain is SQTIHQWPATLVQPVGSPLSLECTVEGTSNPNLYWYRQAAGRGLQLLFYSVGIGQISSEVPQNLSASRPQDRQFILSSKKLLLSDSGFYLCAWSVRVRGSSPLHFGNGTRLTVT.

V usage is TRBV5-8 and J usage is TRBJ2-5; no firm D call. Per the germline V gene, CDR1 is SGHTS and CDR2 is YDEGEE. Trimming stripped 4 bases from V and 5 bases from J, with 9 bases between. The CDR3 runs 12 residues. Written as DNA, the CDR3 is TGTGCCAGCAGCCCTTGGGTGGAGACCCAGTACTTC. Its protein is CASSPWVETQYF.

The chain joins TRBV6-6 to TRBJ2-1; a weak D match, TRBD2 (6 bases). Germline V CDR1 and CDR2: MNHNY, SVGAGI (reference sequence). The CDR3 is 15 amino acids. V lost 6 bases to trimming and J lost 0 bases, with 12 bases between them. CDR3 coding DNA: TGTGCCAGCAGCCCCCGGGGGAGCTCCTACAATGAGCAGTTCTTC. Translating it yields CASSPRGSSYNEQFF.

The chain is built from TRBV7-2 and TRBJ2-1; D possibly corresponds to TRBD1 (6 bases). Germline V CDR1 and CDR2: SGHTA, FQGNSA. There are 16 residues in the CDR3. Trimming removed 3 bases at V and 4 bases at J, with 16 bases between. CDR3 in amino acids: CASSFTLGTPYNEQFF. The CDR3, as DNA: TGTGCCAGCAGCTTTACGCTCGGGACACCTTACAATGAGCAGTTCTTC.